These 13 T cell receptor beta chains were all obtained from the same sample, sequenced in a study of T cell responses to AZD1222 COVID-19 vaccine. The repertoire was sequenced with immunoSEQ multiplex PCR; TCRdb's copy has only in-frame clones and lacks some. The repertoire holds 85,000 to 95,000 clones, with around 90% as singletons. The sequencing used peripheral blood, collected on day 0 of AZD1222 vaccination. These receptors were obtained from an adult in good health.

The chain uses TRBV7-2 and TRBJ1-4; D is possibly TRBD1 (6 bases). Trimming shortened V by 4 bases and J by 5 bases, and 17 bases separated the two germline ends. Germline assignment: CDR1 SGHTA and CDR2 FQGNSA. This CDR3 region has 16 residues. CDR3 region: CASSSFGGLGNEKLFF. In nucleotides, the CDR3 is TGTGCCAGCAGCTCATTCGGGGGGCTAGGGAATGAAAAACTGTTTTTT.

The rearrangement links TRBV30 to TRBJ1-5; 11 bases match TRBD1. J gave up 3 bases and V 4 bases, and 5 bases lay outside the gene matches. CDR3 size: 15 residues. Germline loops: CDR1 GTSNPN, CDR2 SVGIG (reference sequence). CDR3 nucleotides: TGTGCCTGGAACCCGGGACAGGGGGACAATCAGCCCCAGCATTTT. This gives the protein CAWNPGQGDNQPQHF.

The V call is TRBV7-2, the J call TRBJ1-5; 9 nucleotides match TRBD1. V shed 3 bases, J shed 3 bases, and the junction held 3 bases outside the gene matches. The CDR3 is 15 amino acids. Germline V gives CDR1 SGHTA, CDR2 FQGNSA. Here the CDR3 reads CASSLGQGINQPQHF. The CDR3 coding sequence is TGTGCCAGCAGCTTGGGACAGGGCATCAATCAGCCCCAGCATTTT.

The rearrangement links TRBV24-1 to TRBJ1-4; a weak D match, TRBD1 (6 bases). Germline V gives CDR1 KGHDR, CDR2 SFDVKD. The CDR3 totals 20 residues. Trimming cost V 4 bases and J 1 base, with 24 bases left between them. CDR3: CATSERNRACGDRTNEKLFF. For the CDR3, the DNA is TGTGCCACCAGTGAGCGAAACAGGGCATGCGGGGATAGAACTAATGAAAAACTGTTTTTT.

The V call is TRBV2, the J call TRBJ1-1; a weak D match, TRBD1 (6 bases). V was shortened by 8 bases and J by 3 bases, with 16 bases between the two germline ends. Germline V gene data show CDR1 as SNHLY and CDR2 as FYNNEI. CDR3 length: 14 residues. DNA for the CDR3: TGTGCCAGCGCCTCTCCACAGGGATACACTGAAGCTTTCTTT. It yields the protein CASASPQGYTEAFF.

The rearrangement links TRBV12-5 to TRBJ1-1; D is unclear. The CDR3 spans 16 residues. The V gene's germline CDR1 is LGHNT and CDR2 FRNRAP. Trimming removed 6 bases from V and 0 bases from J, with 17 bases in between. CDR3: CASGPPRKYMNTEAFF. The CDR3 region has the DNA TGTGCTAGTGGACCCCCCCGGAAATACATGAACACTGAAGCTTTCTTT.

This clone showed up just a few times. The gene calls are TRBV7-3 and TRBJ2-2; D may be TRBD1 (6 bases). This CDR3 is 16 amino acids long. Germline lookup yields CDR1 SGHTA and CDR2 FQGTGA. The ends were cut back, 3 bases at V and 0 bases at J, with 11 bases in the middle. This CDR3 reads CASSFLPGANTGELFF. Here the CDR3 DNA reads TGTGCCAGCAGCTTCCTTCCAGGGGCGAACACCGGGGAGCTGTTTTTT.

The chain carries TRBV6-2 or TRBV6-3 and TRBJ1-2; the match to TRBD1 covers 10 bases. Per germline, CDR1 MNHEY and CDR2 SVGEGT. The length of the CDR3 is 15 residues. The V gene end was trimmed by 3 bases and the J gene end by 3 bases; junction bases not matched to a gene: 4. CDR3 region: CASSYLGTGDYGYTF. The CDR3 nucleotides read TGTGCCAGCAGTTATCTCGGGACAGGGGACTATGGCTACACCTTC.

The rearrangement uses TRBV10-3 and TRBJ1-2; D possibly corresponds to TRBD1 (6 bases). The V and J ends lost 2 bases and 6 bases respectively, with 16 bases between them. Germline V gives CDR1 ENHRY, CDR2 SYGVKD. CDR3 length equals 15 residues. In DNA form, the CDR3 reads TGTGCCATCAGTGAGCGTCCAGGGGAGGTTGATGGCTACACCTTC. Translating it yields CAISERPGEVDGYTF.

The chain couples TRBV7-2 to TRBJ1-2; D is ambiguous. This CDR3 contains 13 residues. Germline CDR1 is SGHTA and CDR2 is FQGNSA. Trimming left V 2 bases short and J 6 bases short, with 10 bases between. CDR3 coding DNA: TGTGCCAGCAGCTTACCCAGTTTGAATGGCTACACCTTC. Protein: CASSLPSLNGYTF.

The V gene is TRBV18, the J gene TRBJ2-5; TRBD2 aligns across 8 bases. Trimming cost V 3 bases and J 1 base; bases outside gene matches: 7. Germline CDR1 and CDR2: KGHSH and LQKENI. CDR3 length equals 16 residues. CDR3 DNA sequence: TGTGCCAGCTCACCTGAAAGACTAGCGAGCCAAGAGACCCAGTACTTC. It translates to CASSPERLASQETQYF.

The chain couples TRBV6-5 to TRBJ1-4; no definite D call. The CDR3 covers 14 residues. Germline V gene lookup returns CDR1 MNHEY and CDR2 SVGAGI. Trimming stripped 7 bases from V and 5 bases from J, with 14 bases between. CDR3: CASISASINEKLFF. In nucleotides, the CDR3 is TGTGCCAGCATTTCAGCTTCCATCAATGAAAAACTGTTTTTT.

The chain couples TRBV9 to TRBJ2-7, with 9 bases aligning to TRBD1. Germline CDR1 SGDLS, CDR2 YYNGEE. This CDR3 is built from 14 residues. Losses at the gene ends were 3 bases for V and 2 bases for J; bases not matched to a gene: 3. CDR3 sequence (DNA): TGTGCCAGCAGCGAAAGACAGGGGGCCTACGAGCAGTACTTC. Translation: CASSERQGAYEQYF.